This T cell receptor (beta chain) was sequenced during a study of Graves' ophthalmopathy and Graves' hyperthyroidism (dated by TCRdb to 2017 to 2018). In terms of the full investigation: Peripheral blood was collected before any treatment was given, at the time of initial diagnosis. In over five hyperthyroidism patients, the T-cell repertoires found in thyroid tissue were compared with those found in blood. For independent validation, a separate cohort was made up of some 18 hyperthyroidism patients plus 17 patients who later progressed from hyperthyroidism to ophthalmopathy. The study used signatures of the TCR beta repertoire to tell Graves' ophthalmopathy apart from Graves' hyperthyroidism and to predict which patients would progress to ophthalmopathy. In total, 120 to 150 blood samples were TCR-sequenced: approximately 40 ophthalmopathy, some 80 hyperthyroidism and roughly 17 hyperthyroidism-to-ophthalmopathy patients. Once sampling was done, hyperthyroidism patients were given methimazole at a starting dose of 30 mg daily, while ophthalmopathy patients were given high-dose intravenous methylprednisolone. A discovery set of about a hundred patients (43 ophthalmopathy, around 57 stable hyperthyroidism) was enrolled to explore V-J signatures distinguishing ophthalmopathy from hyperthyroidism.

CDR1 and CDR2 (ENHRY, SYGVKD) derive from the germline V gene. The CDR3, cysteine through phenylalanine, is 17 amino acids long. Only CDR3 DNA remains: 51 bases, in frame from the first base. V was cut back by 7 bases and J by 5 bases, leaving a gap of 23 bases between them. This clonotype was seen a few times. The antigen it binds to is not known. No base qualities exist here, and no much larger clone lies one base off it. For repertoire sequencing, TCR beta CDR3 regions were amplified from RNA transcripts. HTBI primers and the Qiagen OneStep RT-PCR kit were used in a first-round RT-PCR, which was followed by a second-round multiplex PCR, size selection and purification. Libraries were sequenced paired-end with 100 bp reads on an Illumina HiSeq2000. As for the original processing: SOAPnuke was used to process the reads, removing any read that contained adapters or uncalled bases, had a mean Phred below 15, or lacked an exact match to the constant primer or identifier. High-quality paired reads were merged with COPE v1.2.5. Each unique nucleotide sequence was treated as a clonotype, and MiTCR v1.1 was used to align the clonotypes to the IMGT TRB V, D and J references. The analysis was limited to V-J combinations with a frequency above 0.0001, which together covered 99.2% of the repertoires. For each V-J combination, a TCR clonal expansion and chaos score was defined as the ratio of F50 clonal expansion to chaos observed in the TCRdist matrix. Welch's t-statistics and random forest were used to reduce features to some 13 V-J combinations, which were fed into a naive Bayes classifier. The Morisita-Horn index was used to measure how similar the thyroid and blood repertoires were. TCRdb reanalyzed the raw reads on its own, using fastp at Q25 for trimming and MiXCR for clone calling, and kept in-frame beta chains. CDR3 protein sequences are deduplicated, and each keeps its most common genes and DNA. The V and J calls, along with clone size, are taken from TCRdb and not from the paper's own processing. The sample profile shows 40,000 to 45,000 distinct CDR3 sequences; about 50% of them were found once. Around 19% of the sample is held by the ten biggest clonotypes.

Ophthalmopathy patients were characterized by moderately to severely active disease, a Clinical Activity Score of at least 3, a NOSPECS grade of at least 4, and a disease duration under 3 months. Patients with other autoimmune diseases, uncontrolled infections, pregnancy or lactation were excluded from the study. Clinical symptoms, serum thyroxine, TRAb, thyroid ultrasound and orbital computed tomography were used for diagnosis. Ficoll-Paque density gradient centrifugation was used to isolate PBMCs from around 9.1 ml of fresh peripheral blood. Total RNA was extracted using Trizol reagent, and RNA quality was checked on an Agilent 2100 Bioanalyzer. The full study reports these points: Sample size was not predetermined statistically, and investigators were not blinded to group allocation. Most expanded thyroid clonotypes with a frequency above 0.001 also appeared in blood, which suggests that blood repertoires may reflect the immune response in the thyroid. Ophthalmopathy was separated from stable hyperthyroidism by the 13-signature model with roughly 87% sensitivity and 81% to 83% specificity in cross-validation and with 80%/75% in the test set. In validation, the model predicted ophthalmopathy progression with about 71% sensitivity and approximately 72% specificity; 12 predicted patients were CT-confirmed with GO in a median of 6.5 months.

The sequence joins TRBV10-3 to TRBJ2-2, with the D segment possibly TRBD1 or TRBD2, each aligning over 5 bases. The receptor's source is an adult man with Graves' ophthalmopathy. Sequenced input: peripheral blood. The CDR3 has the sequence CAINAKTAKGRTGELFF. The nucleotides are TGTGCCATCAATGCCAAAACAGCAAAGGGGAGAACCGGGGAGCTGTTTTTT.